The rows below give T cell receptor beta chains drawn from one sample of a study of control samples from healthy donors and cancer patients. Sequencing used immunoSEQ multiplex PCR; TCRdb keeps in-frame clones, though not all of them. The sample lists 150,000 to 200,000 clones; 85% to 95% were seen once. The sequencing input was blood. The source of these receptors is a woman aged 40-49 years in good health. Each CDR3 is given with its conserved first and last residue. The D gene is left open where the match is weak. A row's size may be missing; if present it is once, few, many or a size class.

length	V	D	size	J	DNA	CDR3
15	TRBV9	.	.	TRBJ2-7	TGTGCCAGCAGCGTAGAGGGCAGGGCATTCCACGAGCAGTACTTC	CASSVEGRAFHEQYF
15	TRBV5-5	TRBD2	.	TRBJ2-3	TGTGCCAGCAGCTTGGGAGGACTAGTAGCAGATACGCAGTATTTT	CASSLGGLVADTQYF
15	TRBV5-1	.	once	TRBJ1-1	TGCGCCAGCAGCTTCTTAGGGGCTGCGGTGGAGGAAGCTTTCTTT	CASSFLGAAVEEAFF
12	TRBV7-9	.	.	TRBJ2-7	TGTGCCAGCACCTTGCCCGGAGGCGAGCAGTACTTC	CASTLPGGEQYF
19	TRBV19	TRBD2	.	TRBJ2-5	TGTGCCAGTAGTATGATCGCCGCGAGCGGGAGGGCCGGGCGGGAGACCCAGTACTTC	CASSMIAASGRAGRETQYF
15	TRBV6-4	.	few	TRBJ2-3	TGTGCCAGCAGTGACGCTGGAGTCCCCACAGATACGCAGTATTTT	CASSDAGVPTDTQYF
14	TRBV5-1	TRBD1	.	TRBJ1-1	TGCGCCAGCAGCCGAGATGACAGGGCTACTGAAGCTTTCTTT	CASSRDDRATEAFF
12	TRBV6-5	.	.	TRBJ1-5	TGTGCCAGCAGGACTACTGAAGGGCCCCAGCATTTT	CASRTTEGPQHF
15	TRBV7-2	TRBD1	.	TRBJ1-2	TGTGCCAGCAGCCCAGGGACAGGGGGTAACTATGGCTACACCTTC	CASSPGTGGNYGYTF
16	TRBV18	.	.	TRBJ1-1	TGTGCCAGCTCACCACGCGGTGTAAGCTCGAACACTGAAGCTTTCTTT	CASSPRGVSSNTEAFF
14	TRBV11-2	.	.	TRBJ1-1	TGTGCCAGCAGCTTAGATCTTGTTAACACTGAAGCTTTCTTT	CASSLDLVNTEAFF
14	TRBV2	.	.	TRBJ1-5	TGTGCCAGCCAGGGACAACGGCCGAATCAGCCCCAGCATTTT	CASQGQRPNQPQHF
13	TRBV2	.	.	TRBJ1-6	TGTGCCAGCAGTGGACAGGCTAATTCACCCCTCCACTTT	CASSGQANSPLHF
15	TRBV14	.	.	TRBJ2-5	TGTGCCAGCAGCCAAGATAGCAGGGGAAGGGAGACCCAGTACTTC	CASSQDSRGRETQYF
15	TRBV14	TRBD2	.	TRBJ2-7	TGTGCCAGCAGCCAGGCTAGCGGGTTCGCGTACGAGCAGTACTTC	CASSQASGFAYEQYF
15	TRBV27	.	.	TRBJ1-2	TGTGCCAGCAGTGTGGGACACCTATCTAACTATGGCTACACCTTC	CASSVGHLSNYGYTF